Each of the 22 T cell receptor beta chains below was sequenced from the same sample in a study of T-cell reconstitution after alpha-beta-depleted transplantation in children. Findings of the study overall: A year post-transplant, T-cell counts and diversity derived mostly from newly produced T cells.

The library targeted TCRbeta and was prepared with unique molecular identifiers. TCRdb reprocessed the PCR reads via MiXCR and lists one record per CDR3 protein. Among 330,000 or so distinct CDR3 sequences listed, roughly 8.2% were seen once. No antigen has been assigned to these receptors. Sequences were derived from peripheral blood, sampled 360 days after TCRalphabeta/CD19-depleted stem cell transplant. The receptors were sampled from a female patient aged 2-9 years who had a stem cell transplant for Fanconi anemia, so the T cells may come from the graft donor.

In this sample, this clonotype turned up a few times. This chain links TRBV4-3 with TRBJ1-1; D not certain. Trimming pared 6 bases from V and 6 bases from J, leaving 17 bases between. Germline V gene sequence: CDR1 LGHNA, CDR2 YSLEER. CDR3 length: 14 amino acids. CDR3 DNA: TGCGCCAGCAGTGCGGAGGGAAGTGGAGCTGAAGCTTTCTTT. This translates into CASSAEGSGAEAFF.

The chain carries TRBV28 and TRBJ2-1, with 9 bases identical to TRBD2. Losses at the gene ends were 1 base for V and 8 bases for J; bases not matched to a gene: 6. The CDR3 loop spans 15 amino acids. Germline values: CDR1 MDHEN, CDR2 SYDVKM. CDR3 nucleotide sequence: TGTGCCAGCAGTTTATTTTCTAGCGGGGTGTATGAGCAGTTCTTC. Translating gives CASSLFSSGVYEQFF.

This chain connects TRBV5-6 to TRBJ2-5, with 8 bases fitting TRBD1. The CDR3 extends over 15 amino acids. The V and J ends lost 0 bases and 6 bases, in that order; junction bases with no gene match: 7. Germline V gene data show CDR1 as SGHDT and CDR2 as YYEEEE. The CDR3, as DNA: TGTGCCAGCAGCTTGGTCCTAGGACAGGGCAAGACCCAGTACTTC. Translation: CASSLVLGQGKTQYF.

In this sample, this clonotype turned up a few times. The genes are TRBV4-1 and TRBJ1-2, with D unresolved. The CDR3 length is 15 residues. V was clipped by 0 bases and J by 4 bases, with 12 bases between them. CDR1 and CDR2 from the germline V gene are MGHRA and YSYEKL. For the CDR3, the DNA is TGCGCCAGCAGCCAAGAAGGGTGGCCGGTCTATGGCTACACCTTC. As protein: CASSQEGWPVYGYTF.

At least ten counts were recorded for this clonotype. The chain has TRBV10-3 and TRBJ2-7; 9 positions match TRBD1. Trimming cost V 4 bases and J 0 bases; bases outside gene matches: 4. CDR3 size: 15 residues. Germline assignment: CDR1 ENHRY and CDR2 SYGVKD. The DNA for the CDR3 is TGTGCCATCAGTGGGACAGGGGTAAACTCCTACGAGCAGTACTTC. Translation gives CAISGTGVNSYEQYF.

This clonotype occurred many times. V is TRBV5-1 and J is TRBJ2-2, with TRBD2 identical over 8 bases. With 4 bases clipped from V and 2 bases from J, the junction kept 7 bases outside the gene matches. Germline values: CDR1 SGHRS, CDR2 YFSETQ. The CDR3 is 16 residues long. The CDR3 is CASSHVGRVNTGELFF. The CDR3 region has the DNA TGCGCCAGCAGCCACGTCGGGAGGGTTAACACCGGGGAGCTGTTTTTT.

This clonotype appeared many times. This sequence joins TRBV6-5 and TRBJ2-7; D may be TRBD2 (6 bases). Germline CDR1 reads MNHEY; CDR2 reads SVGAGI. The CDR3 has 14 residues. V gave up 4 bases and J gave up 6 bases, with 16 bases separating them. The CDR3 loop reads CASSSRLEVSEQYF. The CDR3 region has the DNA TGTGCCAGCAGTTCCCGACTAGAGGTCAGCGAGCAGTACTTC.

There are many counts of this clonotype. The CDR3 here is CASSLTGQDQETQYF. The CDR3 coding sequence is TGTGCCAGCAGTCTAACTGGACAGGATCAAGAGACCCAGTACTTC. This chain uses TRBV25-1 with TRBJ2-5, with 7 bases matching TRBD1. CDR1 is MGHDK, CDR2 SYGVNS, per germline. The junction had 8 bases not matched to a gene; V was cut back by 5 bases and J by 2 bases. The CDR3 contains 15 residues.

This clonotype has ten or more counts. The genes are TRBV14 and TRBJ2-5; a weak D match, TRBD2 (6 bases). V lost 0 bases, J lost 3 bases, and 14 bases lay in between. The germline gives CDR1 SGHDN, CDR2 FVKESK. The CDR3 sequence is 16 residues long. The DNA of the CDR3 is TGTGCCAGCAGCCAAGATCTGGGGGGAATAGAAGAGACCCAGTACTTC. Translating gives CASSQDLGGIEETQYF.

This clonotype showed up just a few times. The V call is TRBV20-1, the J call TRBJ1-4; the D gene is possibly TRBD1 (6 bases). CDR1 DFQATT and CDR2 SNEGSKA come from the germline V gene (reference sequence). The CDR3 consists of 13 residues. The V and J ends lost 5 bases and 8 bases respectively, with 15 bases between them. This CDR3 is CSAGIQGREKLFF. As DNA, the CDR3 is TGCAGTGCTGGAATACAGGGTAGAGAAAAACTGTTTTTT.

The V call is TRBV25-1, the J call TRBJ1-2; 7 positions agree with TRBD1. V dropped 2 bases and J dropped 8; count of bases not matched to a gene: 5. Germline values: CDR1 MGHDK, CDR2 SYGVNS. This CDR3 comprises 13 residues. CDR3 region: CASSEAGGRGYTF. For the CDR3, the DNA is TGTGCCAGCAGTGAAGCAGGGGGACGGGGCTACACCTTC.

This clonotype was recorded many times. The rearrangement uses TRBV11-1 and TRBJ2-7; unclear D gene. Trimming shortened V by 3 bases and J by 5 bases, and 26 bases separated the two germline ends. CDR1 is SGHAT and CDR2 is FQDESV in the germline V gene (reference sequence). The CDR3 totals 18 residues. CDR3: CASSLWYGIPGSIHEQYF. CDR3 coding DNA: TGTGCCAGCAGCTTGTGGTATGGGATTCCGGGCTCCATCCACGAGCAGTACTTC.

This clonotype showed up many times. The CDR3 loop is CSARKGLAVDEQFF. The CDR3 nucleotides read TGCAGTGCTCGTAAGGGACTAGCGGTCGATGAGCAGTTCTTC. The chain couples TRBV20-1 to TRBJ2-1; 11 nucleotides align to TRBD2. V lost 5 bases and J lost 8; bases outside the gene matches: 8. Germline loops: CDR1 DFQATT, CDR2 SNEGSKA (reference sequence). The CDR3 length is 14 residues.

In this sample, this clonotype turned up a few times. The genes are TRBV5-1 and TRBJ1-2; TRBD1 matches at 10 bases. The CDR3 spans 15 residues. From germline, CDR1 is SGHRS and CDR2 YFSETQ. Trimming at V came to 3 bases and at J to 8 bases, leaving 10 bases not matched to a gene. The CDR3 sequence is CASSSTGGFRGGYTF. Written as DNA, the CDR3 is TGCGCCAGCAGCTCGACAGGGGGCTTCAGGGGGGGCTACACCTTC.

This clonotype has just a few counts. The chain recombines TRBV6-2 or TRBV6-3 with TRBJ2-7, with TRBD1 identical over 9 bases. The CDR3 extends over 16 amino acids. The V and J ends lost 0 bases and 2 bases, in that order; junction bases with no gene match: 5. Germline CDR1 and CDR2: MNHEY and SVGEGT. CDR3 in amino acids: CASSYSDRGRPYEQYF. For the CDR3, the DNA is TGTGCCAGCAGTTACTCGGACAGGGGACGCCCCTACGAGCAGTACTTC.

The CDR3 bases are TGTGCCAGCAGTGAAGTAACTAGCGGGAGCAACCCACATATATGGCGGGAGACCCAGTACTTC. It encodes CASSEVTSGSNPHIWRETQYF. This chain joins TRBV2 and TRBJ2-5, with 11 positions matching TRBD2. The CDR3 contains 21 residues. Germline V gene data show CDR1 as SNHLY and CDR2 as FYNNEI. The V segment lost 1 base and the J segment 5 bases; nucleotides outside the gene matches: 21.

This clonotype was recorded at least ten times. The chain recombines TRBV5-6 with TRBJ1-1; D remains unclear. The V end lost 6 bases, the J end lost 1 base, and 13 bases lay between the germline ends. CDR3 length equals 14 residues. Germline CDR1 is SGHDT and CDR2 is YYEEEE. The chain's CDR3 is CASNGVGRNTEAFF. CDR3 sequence (DNA): TGTGCCAGCAACGGAGTTGGGAGGAACACTGAAGCTTTCTTT.

This clonotype was counted ten times or more. The rearrangement joins TRBV5-1 to TRBJ2-7; 10 bases are shared with TRBD2. This CDR3 contains 15 residues. Germline assignment: CDR1 SGHRS and CDR2 YFSETQ. After removal of 4 bases from V and 3 bases from J, the junction contained 7 bases not matched to a gene. Here the CDR3 DNA reads TGCGCCAGCAGCCTAGGACTAGCGGTCAACTACGAGCAGTACTTC. This gives the protein CASSLGLAVNYEQYF. The full variable domain, rest sourced from reference TRBV5-1 and TRBJ2-7, is KAGVTQTPRYLIKTRGQQVTLSCSPISGHRSVSWYQQTPGQGLQFLFEYFSETQRNKGNFPGRFSGRQFSNSRSEMNVSTLELGDSALYLCASSLGLAVNYEQYFGPGTRLTVT.

This clonotype was seen a few times. This chain's CDR3 is CASSVTGADTQYF. CDR3 sequence (DNA): TGTGCCAGCAGTGTTACAGGGGCAGATACGCAGTATTTT. The chain joins TRBV25-1 to TRBJ2-3; 7 bases are a match to TRBD1. This CDR3 spans 13 amino acids. V shed 4 bases, J shed 4 bases, and the junction held 2 bases outside the gene matches. Germline CDR1 is MGHDK and CDR2 is SYGVNS. The full variable domain, in which reference TRBV25-1 and TRBJ2-3 provide the parts outside the CDR3, is EADIYQTPRYLVIGTGKKITLECSQTMGHDKMYWYQQDPGMELHLIHYSYGVNSTEKGDLSSESTVSRIRTEHFPLTLESARPSHTSQYLCASSVTGADTQYFGPGTRLTVL.

The chain recombines TRBV18 with TRBJ1-1; 8 bases map to TRBD1. This CDR3 region has 17 residues. The germline CDR1 and CDR2 sequences are KGHSH and LQKENI. After removal of 4 bases from V and 0 bases from J, the junction contained 10 bases not matched to a gene. The CDR3 loop reads CASSLTGTGPMNTEAFF. As DNA, the CDR3 is TGTGCCAGCTCACTGACCGGGACAGGACCAATGAACACTGAAGCTTTCTTT.

V gene TRBV18 combines with J gene TRBJ1-2; TRBD1 might be the D (5 bases). CDR1 is KGHSH, CDR2 LQKENI, per germline. There are 14 residues in the CDR3. With 4 bases removed from V and 5 bases from J, the gap between germline ends came to 14 bases. Here the CDR3 reads CASSRQSRSYGYTF. CDR3 DNA sequence: TGTGCCAGCTCACGACAGTCTCGATCTTATGGCTACACCTTC.

This clonotype has a count of ten or more. With a much larger clone just one base away, this may be a read error. This chain links TRBV27 with TRBJ2-7; D not certain. Germline V gene data show CDR1 as MNHEY and CDR2 as SMNVEV (reference sequence). This CDR3 has 11 amino acids. V lost 2 bases, J lost 6 bases, and 5 bases lay in between. Here the CDR3 reads CASSLGVEQYF. Here the CDR3 DNA reads TGTGCCAGCAGTTTAGGGGTCGAGCAGTACTTC.